A selection of T cell receptor beta chains follows, all from one sample in a study of regulatory T cells in long-lasting Graves disease. Each CDR3 protein gets one entry after TCRdb re-called the multiplex PCR reads with MiXCR. In the table there are roughly 610,000 distinct CDR3 sequences, 16% of which are singletons. These data were also reused for a study on T cells in Graves' hyperthyroidism and ophthalmopathy.

The source material was peripheral blood mononuclear cells (PBMCs), sampled at new diagnosis, from a patient treated with antithyroid drugs. These receptors originate from a woman in her thirties with Graves disease. Each CDR3 is given with its conserved first and last residue. A D gene is named only where the DNA matches it firmly. Size is omitted from some rows. Given values are once, few, many or a class for expanded clones.

j_call,d_call,v_call,clone_size,cdr3_aa,cdr3_nt
TRBJ1-5,TRBD1,TRBV12-3/TRBV12-4,many,CASSPGSGQGAVTAQPQHF,TGTGCCAGCAGCCCCGGTTCGGGACAGGGGGCTGTTACGGCCCAGCCCCAGCATTTT
TRBJ2-1,.,TRBV24-1,many,CATSSGVSSYNEQFF,TGTGCCACCAGTTCAGGGGTGAGCTCCTACAATGAGCAGTTCTTC
TRBJ2-2,TRBD1,TRBV28,many,CASTLRDRRSGELFF,TGTGCCAGCACCCTAAGGGACAGGAGGTCTGGGGAGCTGTTTTTT
TRBJ2-5,TRBD2,TRBV5-5,.,CASMASGKETQYF,TGTGCCAGCATGGCTAGCGGGAAAGAGACCCAGTACTTC
TRBJ1-2,.,TRBV19,.,CASSTPSTGNYGYTF,TGTGCCAGTAGTACCCCCTCCACAGGGAACTATGGCTACACCTTC
TRBJ2-3,.,TRBV12-3/TRBV12-4,many,CASSTRDSLSTQYF,TGTGCCAGCAGTACACGGGACTCCCTCTCCACGCAGTATTTT
TRBJ1-2,TRBD1,TRBV28,many,CASSQGEVDYGYTF,TGTGCCAGCAGTCAGGGGGAAGTGGACTATGGCTACACCTTC
TRBJ1-2,.,TRBV6-4,.,CASSEGGRMYGYTF,TGTGCCAGCAGCGAGGGCGGTAGGATGTATGGCTACACCTTC
TRBJ2-2,.,TRBV7-9,many,CATLLSQTGYTGELFF,TGTGCCACCCTCCTAAGTCAGACAGGATACACCGGGGAGCTGTTTTTT
TRBJ2-1,TRBD2,TRBV5-4,.,CASSISGLAGNEQFF,TGTGCCAGCAGCATATCGGGACTAGCAGGGAATGAGCAGTTCTTC
TRBJ1-1,.,TRBV10-1,many,CASSDGREAFF,TGCGCCAGCAGTGACGGGCGGGAAGCTTTCTTT
TRBJ1-2,.,TRBV14,many,CASSQAQGLYYGYTF,TGTGCCAGCAGCCAAGCACAGGGACTTTATTATGGCTACACCTTC
TRBJ2-5,TRBD2,TRBV20-1,many,CSADWSLGLAGGARETQYF,TGCAGTGCTGATTGGAGCTTAGGCCTAGCGGGAGGTGCTCGAGAGACCCAGTACTTC
TRBJ2-5,TRBD2,TRBV5-1,few,CASSFSGRTLEAQYF,TGCGCCAGCAGCTTTAGCGGGAGGACCCTAGAAGCCCAGTACTTC
TRBJ2-2,TRBD1,TRBV6-2/TRBV6-3,.,CASRTGTGGTGELFF,TGTGCCAGCAGAACCGGGACAGGGGGCACCGGGGAGCTGTTTTTT
TRBJ2-7,.,TRBV20-1,many,CSAHSPGTSHEQYF,TGCAGTGCCCATTCGCCCGGGACAAGCCACGAGCAGTACTTC
TRBJ1-2,.,TRBV7-9,few,CASSLSPRGAGYGYTF,TGTGCCAGCAGTTTAAGCCCCCGGGGGGCTGGCTATGGCTACACCTTC
TRBJ1-1,.,TRBV7-2,.,CASSLRWAVVMNTEAFF,TGTGCCAGCAGCTTACGATGGGCGGTGGTTATGAACACTGAAGCTTTCTTT
TRBJ2-7,TRBD2,TRBV10-3,.,CAISGGLAGFYEQYF,TGTGCCATCAGTGGTGGACTAGCGGGATTCTACGAGCAGTACTTC
TRBJ1-4,.,TRBV28,many,CASSPPWGSRKNEKLFF,TGTGCCAGCAGTCCCCCCTGGGGGAGCAGGAAGAATGAAAAACTGTTTTTT
TRBJ1-1,.,TRBV6-1,many,CASSVVKNTEAFF,TGTGCCAGCAGCGTGGTCAAAAACACTGAAGCTTTCTTT
TRBJ2-2,.,TRBV28,many,CASRGAGELFF,TGTGCCAGCAGGGGGGCCGGGGAGCTGTTTTTT
TRBJ2-3,TRBD2,TRBV19,.,CASSRLSGMITDTQYF,TGTGCCAGTAGTAGACTAAGCGGGATGATCACAGATACGCAGTATTTT
TRBJ2-7,TRBD2,TRBV6-1,many,CASRRLAGADEQYF,TGTGCCAGCAGGAGACTAGCGGGAGCAGACGAGCAGTACTTC
TRBJ1-5,.,TRBV30,many,CAWSVENQPQHF,TGTGCCTGGAGTGTTGAGAATCAGCCCCAGCATTTT
TRBJ1-6,TRBD1,TRBV2,many,CASKDRGRDSPLHF,TGTGCCAGCAAGGACAGGGGTCGAGATTCACCCCTCCACTTT
TRBJ1-2,TRBD1,TRBV20-1,many,CSASGGGGRGYGYTF,TGCAGTGCTAGCGGGGGAGGGGGCAGAGGCTATGGCTACACCTTC
TRBJ1-2,.,TRBV7-2,many,CASSPRWGGNYGYTF,TGTGCCAGCAGCCCCCGTTGGGGGGGCAACTATGGCTACACCTTC
TRBJ2-7,.,TRBV28,many,CASSLERLVNEQYF,TGTGCCAGCAGTTTAGAGCGCCTCGTCAACGAGCAGTACTTC
TRBJ2-1,.,TRBV28,many,CASGIFNEQFF,TGTGCCAGCGGGATATTCAATGAGCAGTTCTTC
TRBJ2-7,.,TRBV7-2,many,CASKRAQVSYEQYF,TGTGCCAGCAAAAGGGCTCAAGTCTCCTACGAGCAGTACTTC
TRBJ2-1,.,TRBV5-1,many,CASSLGGKGNEQFF,TGCGCCAGCAGCTTGGGAGGCAAGGGCAATGAGCAGTTCTTC
TRBJ2-7,.,TRBV27,few,CASSTLGREQYF,TGTGCCAGCAGTACCCTCGGAAGGGAGCAGTACTTC
TRBJ1-2,.,TRBV25-1,.,CASSDSGGSFYGYTF,TGTGCCAGCAGTGACAGCGGCGGATCATTCTATGGCTACACCTTC
TRBJ2-1,.,TRBV6-5,.,CASSYRAASSYNEQFF,TGTGCCAGCAGTTACAGAGCCGCTAGCTCCTACAATGAGCAGTTCTTC
TRBJ1-3,.,TRBV7-2,many,CASSSAGGGNTIYF,TGTGCCAGCAGCTCGGCTGGTGGTGGAAACACCATATATTTT
TRBJ1-6,.,TRBV28,.,CASTQRQVLHF,TGTGCCAGCACCCAACGGCAGGTGCTCCACTTT
TRBJ1-2,TRBD1,TRBV3-1,many,CASSSPLTGNGYTF,TGTGCCAGCAGCTCTCCCCTGACAGGGAATGGCTACACCTTC
TRBJ2-1,TRBD2,TRBV7-9,.,CASSQTPGGSGNYNEQFF,TGTGCCAGCAGTCAAACCCCAGGCGGTAGCGGGAATTACAATGAGCAGTTCTTC
TRBJ1-4,.,TRBV28,.,CATHRSTNEKLFF,TGTGCCACCCACAGGTCAACTAATGAAAAACTGTTTTTT
TRBJ2-1,.,TRBV7-2,many,CASSSSYGSYNEQFF,TGTGCCAGCAGCTCCAGTTATGGCTCCTACAATGAGCAGTTCTTC
TRBJ1-5,.,TRBV2,many,CASSESGGHGQPQHF,TGTGCCAGCAGCGAGTCGGGGGGCCATGGTCAGCCCCAGCATTTT
TRBJ2-7,TRBD2,TRBV13,.,CASSSTGTSGVYEQYF,TGTGCCAGCAGCTCTACCGGGACTAGCGGGGTCTACGAGCAGTACTTC
TRBJ2-3,TRBD1,TRBV20-1,many,CSAKKGATDTQYF,TGCAGTGCTAAGAAGGGGGCCACAGATACGCAGTATTTT